This T cell receptor (beta chain) was sequenced for a study of cytomegalovirus exposure and HLA in healthy donors. Study information: The roughly 120 validation repertoires matched the roughly 670 first-cohort repertoires in platform, a later analysis reported.

The table came from immunoSEQ multiplex PCR; TCRdb's copy has only in-frame clones and leaves some out. The sample consists of some 140,000 clones, 80% to 90% of them appearing once. The CDR3 contains 15 residues. For this clone: Its antigen is as yet unknown.

Study-level points and caveats: Specific recognition of CMV antigens was confirmed in vitro for a few chains (all CMV-associated).

The donors belonged to the roughly 120-subject validation cohort, separate from the roughly 650-subject first cohort. Sequenced material: PBMCs. The chain couples TRBV1 to TRBJ2-1; the table's D call of TRBD2 was not tested on the DNA. TRBV1 represents a pseudogene. The clonotype comes from a woman aged 25 to 45 in good health and CMV-seropositive. Here the CDR3 reads CTSSQRAHLYNEQFF. Written as DNA, the CDR3 is TGCACCAGCAGCCAAAGAGCGCATCTCTACAATGAGCAGTTCTTC.